Presented here are 19 T cell receptor beta chains from one specimen sequenced in a study of blood T cell repertoires in COVID-19. TCRdb's table, derived via immunoSEQ multiplex PCR, lists solely in-frame clones and lacks some. The data contain over 90,000 clones, 87% of them singletons. Sequencing was done on a sample of peripheral blood. Source of these receptors: a human donor in a cohort sampled during active COVID-19.

The rearrangement joins TRBV29-1 to TRBJ2-3; possible D gene TRBD1, 6 bases. This CDR3 region has 13 residues. V lost 3 bases and J lost 5, with 12 bases in between. The germline CDR1 and CDR2 sequences are SQVTM and ANQGSEA. The CDR3 DNA reads TGCAGCGTTGATCCAGGGGCGGAAGATACGCAGTATTTT. Translating it yields CSVDPGAEDTQYF.

The chain joins TRBV19 to TRBJ1-1, with 7 bases that match TRBD1. The J segment lost 2 bases and the V segment lost 4 bases, leaving 7 bases of the junction unmatched. The CDR3 contains 15 residues. Germline V lookup: CDR1 LNHDA, CDR2 SQIVND (reference sequence). CDR3 protein: CASSKDREGNTEAFF. The CDR3 coding sequence is TGTGCCAGTAGTAAAGACAGGGAGGGAAACACTGAAGCTTTCTTT. The complete variable domain, with remaining parts taken from reference TRBV19 and TRBJ1-1, reads DGGITQSPKYLFRKEGQNVTLSCEQNLNHDAMYWYRQDPGQGLRLIYYSQIVNDFQKGDIAEGYSVSREKKESFPLTVTSAQKNPTAFYLCASSKDREGNTEAFFGQGTRLTVV.

The rearrangement uses TRBV5-4 and TRBJ1-2; 10 nucleotides line up with TRBD1. V trimming: 2 bases; J trimming: 4 bases; junction bases outside the gene matches: 2. The CDR3 consists of 14 residues. Per the germline V gene, CDR1 is SGHNT and CDR2 is YYREEE (reference sequence). This CDR3 reads CASSFGQGGYGYTF. Here the CDR3 DNA reads TGTGCCAGCAGCTTCGGACAGGGGGGCTATGGCTACACCTTC.

The chain carries TRBV6-5 and TRBJ2-5, with 9 nucleotides matching TRBD2. The germline V gene has CDR1 MNHEY and CDR2 SVGAGI. V was pared by 6 bases and J by 5 bases, with 4 bases of the junction left unmatched. The CDR3 consists of 13 residues. This chain's CDR3 is CASRLAGTETQYF. CDR3 sequence (DNA): TGTGCCAGCAGGCTAGCGGGAACGGAGACCCAGTACTTC.

The CDR3 nucleotides are TGTGCCAGCAGCTTGGGCAGCGGGACGCAGTATTTT. Translating gives CASSLGSGTQYF. The gene calls are TRBV5-6 and TRBJ2-3, with D possibly being TRBD2 (6 bases). Germline V lookup: CDR1 SGHDT, CDR2 YYEEEE. The V end lost 0 bases, the J end lost 9 bases, and 8 bases lay between the germline ends. This CDR3 spans 12 amino acids.

This clone was seen just once. The chain carries TRBV15 and TRBJ1-5, with 10 positions matching TRBD1. The J segment lost 2 bases and the V segment lost 2 bases, leaving 9 bases of the junction unmatched. In germline, CDR1 is LNHNV, CDR2 YYDKDF (reference sequence). CDR3 size: 18 residues. CDR3 DNA: TGTGCCACCAGCAGACAGTTATCCGGGACAGGGGGCAATCAGCCCCAGCATTTT. This encodes CATSRQLSGTGGNQPQHF.

This chain links TRBV4-2 with TRBJ2-7; TRBD2 matches 9 bases. After removal of 7 bases from V and 6 bases from J, the junction contained 19 bases not matched to a gene. CDR3 length: 17 amino acids. The V gene's germline CDR1 is LGHNA and CDR2 YNFKEQ. The CDR3 region has the DNA TGTGCCAGCAATCCAAATGTGGGGGCGGGGGGGAGGGCCGAGCAGTACTTC. Its translation is CASNPNVGAGGRAEQYF.

The chain links TRBV18 to TRBJ1-3; D possibly corresponds to TRBD1 (5 bases). The length of the CDR3 is 16 residues. Trimming pared 1 base from V and 1 base from J, leaving 11 bases between. Germline values: CDR1 KGHSH, CDR2 LQKENI. The CDR3 spells CASSPQGQGSGNTIYF. CDR3 nucleotides: TGTGCCAGCTCACCACAGGGCCAGGGATCTGGAAACACCATATATTTT. The full variable domain, in which reference TRBV18 and TRBJ1-3 provide the parts outside the CDR3, is NAGVMQNPRHLVRRRGQEARLRCSPMKGHSHVYWYRQLPEEGLKFMVYLQKENIIDESGMPKERFSAEFPKEGPSILRIQQVVRGDSAAYFCASSPQGQGSGNTIYFGEGSWLTVV.

This sequence joins TRBV6-6 and TRBJ2-2, with D possibly being TRBD1 (6 bases). V dropped 4 bases and J dropped 1 base, with 13 bases sitting between them. Germline loops: CDR1 MNHNY, CDR2 SVGAGI (reference sequence). This CDR3 has 16 residues. Here the CDR3 DNA reads TGTGCCAGCAGTTCTCTTTTGGACAGGAACACCGGGGAGCTGTTTTTT. Protein: CASSSLLDRNTGELFF.

This chain connects TRBV9 to TRBJ1-3; D gene unclear. The germline CDR1 and CDR2 sequences are SGDLS and YYNGEE. This CDR3 is built from 17 residues. Between the trimmed V and J ends, which lost 3 bases and 0 bases, there was a span of 16 bases. The CDR3 nucleotides read TGTGCCAGCAGCGCACACGATTGGGCCCTCTCTGGAAACACCATATATTTT. Residues: CASSAHDWALSGNTIYF.

This chain connects TRBV28 to TRBJ2-7, with TRBD1 as a possible D gene (5 bases). V lost 6 bases and J lost 2, with 20 bases in between. Germline CDR1 MDHEN, CDR2 SYDVKM. The CDR3 sequence is 16 residues long. The CDR3 nucleotides are TGTGCCAGCAGCCCTAGGGGCCAGGGCCGGACCTACGAGCAGTACTTC. As protein: CASSPRGQGRTYEQYF.

The rearrangement links TRBV11-2 to TRBJ2-1, with 11 bases fitting TRBD1. V trimming: 1 base; J trimming: 4 bases; junction bases outside the gene matches: 6. CDR1 and CDR2 (germline): SGHAT, FQNNGV. This CDR3 comprises 17 residues. The DNA of the CDR3 is TGTGCCAGCAGCTTAGGGACAGGGGGCAGCGGTTACAATGAGCAGTTCTTC. Its protein is CASSLGTGGSGYNEQFF.

This clone occurred a few times. The rearrangement links TRBV19 to TRBJ1-5; D unclear. The V end was cut by 3 bases, the J end by 6 bases, with 12 bases between. Germline-derived CDR1 and CDR2 are LNHDA and SQIVND (reference sequence). This CDR3 region has 14 residues. DNA for the CDR3: TGTGCCAGTAGTATTTTGGTCGGTGGTCAGCCCCAGCATTTT. It specifies CASSILVGGQPQHF.

This chain connects TRBV19 to TRBJ2-6, with 7 nucleotides matching TRBD1. CDR3 size: 15 residues. Per germline, CDR1 LNHDA and CDR2 SQIVND (reference sequence). The trim removed 10 bases at V and 0 bases at J, leaving 6 bases unmatched. CDR3 loop: CAIRDSLSGANVLTF. DNA of the CDR3: TGTGCCATCCGGGACAGCCTCTCTGGGGCCAACGTCCTGACTTTC.

This clone appeared a few times. The gene calls are TRBV14 and TRBJ2-3; the D is unclear. The V end lost 4 bases, the J end lost 7 bases, and 9 bases lay between the germline ends. Germline values: CDR1 SGHDN, CDR2 FVKESK. CDR3 size: 12 residues. CDR3 in amino acids: CASSRASNTQYF. The CDR3 DNA follows: TGTGCCAGCAGCCGAGCGAGTAATACGCAGTATTTT.

J is TRBJ2-4 and V is TRBV29-1, with a tentative D call TRBD2 (6 bases). The CDR3 totals 13 residues. Per germline, CDR1 SQVTM and CDR2 ANQGSEA. Trimming took off 6 bases at V and 0 bases at J, with 9 bases between the two ends. As DNA, the CDR3 is TGCAGCGTCGGGAGCCTAGCCAAAAACATTCAGTACTTC. Its translation is CSVGSLAKNIQYF.

J is TRBJ2-1 and V is TRBV28, with D possibly TRBD2 on 5 matching bases. Germline V CDR1 and CDR2: MDHEN, SYDVKM. V lost 5 bases, J lost 3 bases, and 14 bases lay in between. CDR3 size: 15 residues. This CDR3 reads CASSPRGLDYNEQFF. In DNA, the CDR3 is TGTGCCAGCAGTCCCCGTGGACTCGACTACAATGAGCAGTTCTTC. Using reference TRBV28 and TRBJ2-1 for the parts outside the CDR3, the full variable domain is DVKVTQSSRYLVKRTGEKVFLECVQDMDHENMFWYRQDPGLGLRLIYFSYDVKMKEKGDIPEGYSVSREKKERFSLILESASTNQTSMYLCASSPRGLDYNEQFFGPGTRLTVL.

V usage is TRBV4-1 and J usage is TRBJ2-1, with D possibly matching TRBD1 (6 bases). This CDR3 comprises 14 residues. Trimming shortened V by 0 bases and J by 8 bases, and 11 bases separated the two germline ends. The V gene's germline CDR1 is MGHRA and CDR2 YSYEKL. The CDR3 sequence is CASSQDHRVDEQFF. In DNA, the CDR3 is TGCGCCAGCAGCCAAGACCACAGGGTCGATGAGCAGTTCTTC.

This clone is labeled as medium-sized. The V and J genes are TRBV6-5 and TRBJ2-7; TRBD1 is a possible D gene (6 bases). CDR3 length: 14 residues. CDR1 and CDR2 (germline): MNHEY, SVGAGI. The ends were cut back, 6 bases at V and 5 bases at J, with 17 bases in the middle. The CDR3 loop is CASRVLGAENEQYF. In DNA form, the CDR3 reads TGTGCCAGCAGGGTTTTGGGGGCGGAGAACGAGCAGTACTTC.